One and the same sample provided the 16 T cell receptor beta chains below, sequenced in a study of monozygotic twins with inflammatory bowel disease. From its re-call of the 5' RACE reads, TCRdb lists each CDR3 protein once, without DNA. This listing includes about 160,000 distinct CDR3 sequences. Sequences were obtained from blood. All receptors derive from a human donor with ulcerative colitis or Crohn's disease, or a healthy co-twin of an affected twin (not recorded which).

The genes are TRBV10-2 and TRBJ2-7; the TCRdb D gene call, TRBD1, has no DNA to confirm it. The CDR3 extends over 12 amino acids. The V gene's germline CDR1 is WSHSY and CDR2 SAAADI. CDR3 in amino acids: CASSELGGEQYF.

The rearrangement joins TRBV11-2 to TRBJ2-5; TCRdb proposes TRBD1, but this gene call is untestable without DNA. Germline values: CDR1 SGHAT, CDR2 FQNNGV. There are 14 residues in the CDR3. The CDR3 region is CASSLYRGRETQYF.

V gene TRBV20-1 combines with J gene TRBJ1-2. Germline values: CDR1 DFQATT, CDR2 SNEGSKA (reference sequence). The CDR3 runs to 14 residues. This CDR3 reads CSARDEGTGGSYTF.

This chain links TRBV12-3 or TRBV12-4 with TRBJ2-7; absent DNA, TCRdb's TRBD1 call cannot be checked. The CDR3 has 15 amino acids. The CDR3 here is CASSFREQQTYEQYF.

The rearrangement links TRBV30 to TRBJ1-4. The CDR3 spans 15 residues. Germline lookup yields CDR1 GTSNPN and CDR2 SVGIG (reference sequence). CDR3 sequence reads: CAWSGSASTNEKLFF.

This rearrangement joins TRBV14 to TRBJ1-1; with no DNA, the TCRdb D assignment of TRBD1 cannot be verified. Germline CDR1 is SGHDN and CDR2 is FVKESK. This CDR3 region has 16 residues. CDR3 loop: CASRTRDRGLNTEAFF.

The rearrangement uses TRBV5-1 and TRBJ2-7; TCRdb's assignment of TRBD1 cannot be checked, as there is no DNA. This CDR3 comprises 14 residues. The germline CDR1 and CDR2 sequences are SGHRS and YFSETQ. The CDR3: CASRWGEGSYEQYF.

V and J are TRBV29-1 and TRBJ2-5; TCRdb's D call of TRBD1 is untestable without DNA. Germline CDR1 reads SQVTM; CDR2 reads ANQGSEA. The CDR3 has 12 residues. The CDR3 sequence is CSVVAPEETQYF. Looking up the rest from reference TRBV29-1 and TRBJ2-5 gives the full variable domain: SAVISQKPSRDICQRGTSLTIQCQVDSQVTMMFWYRQQPGQSLTLIATANQGSEATYESGFVIDKFPISRPNLTFSTLTVSNMSPEDSSIYLCSVVAPEETQYFGPGTRLLVL.

CDR3 in amino acids: CSARDWGESYEQYF. The rearrangement links TRBV20-1 to TRBJ2-7; lacking DNA, the TRBD1 call made by TCRdb goes unchecked. Germline CDR1 is DFQATT and CDR2 is SNEGSKA (reference sequence). The CDR3 consists of 14 residues.

V and J are TRBV5-1 and TRBJ2-3; the TRBD2 assignment by TCRdb is unverifiable without DNA. The CDR3 length is 15 residues. CDR1 and CDR2 from the germline V gene are SGHRS and YFSETQ. CDR3 region: CASSQLAGELDTQYF.

The chain links TRBV20-1 to TRBJ2-7; TCRdb picks TRBD1, but there is no DNA to check that call. The V gene's germline CDR1 is DFQATT and CDR2 SNEGSKA (reference sequence). The CDR3 contains 14 residues. The CDR3 loop reads CSAEVGDGRDEQYF.

V usage is TRBV20-1 and J usage is TRBJ1-2; TCRdb picks TRBD1, but there is no DNA to check that call. Looked up from germline, CDR1 is DFQATT and CDR2 is SNEGSKA (reference sequence). The CDR3 length is 14 residues. The CDR3 protein is CSAREGDRVDGYTF.

The chain carries TRBV4-2 and TRBJ2-2; TCRdb reports TRBD2, a call that lacks DNA to check it against. Germline CDR1 reads LGHNA; CDR2 reads YNFKEQ. The CDR3 totals 15 residues. The CDR3 loop reads CASSQDLAGAGELFF.

V usage is TRBV4-1 and J usage is TRBJ1-1; TCRdb picks TRBD1, but there is no DNA to check that call. The length of the CDR3 is 16 residues. Germline V gene data show CDR1 as MGHRA and CDR2 as YSYEKL. CDR3 sequence reads: CASSQTGGTMNTEAFF.

The chain has TRBV7-8 and TRBJ2-7. The CDR3 is 12 amino acids. CDR1 and CDR2 from the germline V gene are SGHVS and FQNEAQ. The CDR3 spells CASSSHNYEQYF.

V and J are TRBV4-2 and TRBJ2-1; the D gene TCRdb calls, TRBD1, cannot be checked with no DNA. There are 15 residues in the CDR3. Looked up from germline, CDR1 is LGHNA and CDR2 is YNFKEQ. The CDR3 loop reads CASSQAGTDNNEQFF.